The 6 T cell receptor beta chains in this list originate from one sample, sequenced in a study of cytomegalovirus exposure and HLA in healthy donors. PCR employed 60 Vbeta and 13 Jbeta primers. The method was immunoSEQ multiplex PCR; TCRdb's version includes in-frame clones alone and lacks a portion of them. The data hold 150,000 or so clones, with around two thirds observed a single time. The sample comprised PBMCs. These receptors originate from a woman aged 55-69 years in good health and CMV-seropositive.

The chain combines TRBV5-1 with TRBJ2-1; 9 bases align to TRBD2. V shed 4 bases, J shed 6 bases, and the junction held 8 bases outside the gene matches. The CDR3 contains 15 residues. From germline, CDR1 is SGHRS and CDR2 YFSETQ. CDR3 amino acids: CASSPTSGPFNEQFF. Here the CDR3 DNA reads TGCGCCAGCAGCCCAACTAGCGGGCCTTTCAATGAGCAGTTCTTC. Combining the CDR3 with reference TRBV5-1 and TRBJ2-1 gives the whole variable domain KAGVTQTPRYLIKTRGQQVTLSCSPISGHRSVSWYQQTPGQGLQFLFEYFSETQRNKGNFPGRFSGRQFSNSRSEMNVSTLELGDSALYLCASSPTSGPFNEQFFGPGTRLTVL.

The sample holds a few counts of this clone. The V and J genes are TRBV6-5 and TRBJ2-1, with 8 bases matching TRBD2. V lost 6 bases and J lost 10; bases outside the gene matches: 8. CDR1 is MNHEY, CDR2 SVGAGI, per germline. The CDR3 sequence is 13 residues long. DNA of the CDR3: TGTGCCAGCAGCCAAGTAACTAGCGGAGAGCAGTTCTTC. It translates to CASSQVTSGEQFF.

The V call is TRBV6-1, the J call TRBJ1-5, with TRBD1 matching 8 bases. CDR1 is MNHNS and CDR2 is SASEGT in the germline V gene. The CDR3 length is 12 residues. Trimming removed 8 bases from V and 7 bases from J; junction bases left unmatched: 4. CDR3 sequence: CASGQGGQPQHF. DNA for the CDR3: TGTGCCAGCGGACAGGGAGGCCAGCCCCAGCATTTT.

The chain employs TRBV5-1 and TRBJ2-7; 8 positions match TRBD1. The CDR3 runs to 14 residues. The V and J ends lost 0 bases and 9 bases, in that order; junction bases with no gene match: 8. CDR1 SGHRS and CDR2 YFSETQ come from the germline V gene. CDR3 protein: CASSLAAGGERQYF. The CDR3 DNA is TGCGCCAGCAGCTTGGCCGCAGGGGGCGAGAGGCAGTACTTC.

In DNA, the CDR3 is TGTGCCAGTAGACTGACAGGGGAGCCCCGCGCTTTCTTT. Translated, it gives CASRLTGEPRAFF. This chain uses TRBV19 with TRBJ1-1, with 8 bases that match TRBD1. After removal of 6 bases from V and 11 bases from J, the junction contained 11 bases not matched to a gene. This CDR3 is 13 amino acids long. CDR1 is LNHDA and CDR2 is SQIVND in the germline V gene (reference sequence).

This chain uses TRBV9 with TRBJ1-1; D may be TRBD1 (6 bases). Trimming removed 4 bases at V and 10 bases at J, with 17 bases between. The germline gives CDR1 SGDLS, CDR2 YYNGEE. The CDR3 spans 13 residues. The CDR3 nucleotides read TGTGCCAGCAGCCCCATGGGGGCTTTCGGAGCTTTCTTT. Amino acids: CASSPMGAFGAFF.